One sample yielded the 14 T cell receptor beta chains listed below, sequenced in a study of PD-1 blockade in classical Hodgkin lymphoma. Autologous stem cell transplantation was followed by relapse in every patient, and brentuximab vedotin exposure varied. Data came from immunoSEQ multiplex PCR; TCRdb stores just in-frame clones and leaves some out. The sample carries roughly 15,000 clones, roughly 60% recorded once. Sequencing used peripheral blood mononuclear cells (PBMCs), obtained before the second cycle of nivolumab. These receptors were collected from a human donor with classical Hodgkin lymphoma.

In its sample, this clone is medium-sized. The chain employs TRBV5-6 and TRBJ1-2, with D maybe TRBD1 (6 bases). This CDR3 contains 13 residues. Germline-derived CDR1 and CDR2 are SGHDT and YYEEEE. V was trimmed by 0 bases and J by 7 bases, leaving 10 bases between them. CDR3 DNA: TGTGCCAGCAGCTTGGGACAGGCCTCTGGCTACACCTTC. It translates to CASSLGQASGYTF. The variable domain in full, completed from reference TRBV5-6 and TRBJ1-2, reads DAGVTQSPTHLIKTRGQQVTLRCSPKSGHDTVSWYQQALGQGPQFIFQYYEEEERQRGNFPDRFSGHQFPNYSSELNVNALLLGDSALYLCASSLGQASGYTFGSGTRLTVV.

This clone was seen a handful of times. This rearrangement joins TRBV11-2 to TRBJ2-2, with 8 positions matching TRBD1. From germline, CDR1 is SGHAT and CDR2 FQNNGV. The J segment lost 4 bases and the V segment lost 4 bases, leaving 8 bases of the junction unmatched. The length of the CDR3 is 16 residues. In nucleotides, the CDR3 is TGTGCCAGCAGCTCTCAGGGACAGGTGGCCACCGGGGAGCTGTTTTTT. Translated, it gives CASSSQGQVATGELFF.

The V call is TRBV6-1, the J call TRBJ1-5; D remains unclear. CDR3 length: 15 amino acids. Trimming removed 8 bases from V and 0 bases from J, with 14 bases in between. CDR1 MNHNS and CDR2 SASEGT come from the germline V gene. The CDR3 region has the DNA TGTGCCAGCTTTACGGGGAGTGGTAGCAATCAGCCCCAGCATTTT. Its protein product is CASFTGSGSNQPQHF.

This rearrangement joins TRBV27 to TRBJ2-1; D assignment may be TRBD1 or TRBD2 (9 bases each). CDR1 and CDR2 from the germline V gene are MNHEY and SMNVEV (reference sequence). The CDR3 extends over 20 amino acids. Trimming left V 5 bases short and J 3 bases short, with 29 bases between. The CDR3 sequence: CASSRPGQGNLAGIYNEQFF. As DNA, the CDR3 is TGTGCCAGCAGTCGTCCGGGACAGGGAAACCTAGCGGGGATCTACAATGAGCAGTTCTTC.

CDR3 sequence (DNA): TGCGCCAGCAGCTCCGGACAGGGGGCCACTGAAGCTTTCTTT. It codes for CASSSGQGATEAFF. The chain is built from TRBV5-1 and TRBJ1-1; TRBD1 matches 11 bases. The CDR3 has 14 amino acids. V shed 3 bases, J shed 4 bases, and the junction held 2 bases outside the gene matches. Germline V gene data show CDR1 as SGHRS and CDR2 as YFSETQ. Based on the CDR3 plus reference TRBV5-1 and TRBJ1-1, the full variable domain is KAGVTQTPRYLIKTRGQQVTLSCSPISGHRSVSWYQQTPGQGLQFLFEYFSETQRNKGNFPGRFSGRQFSNSRSEMNVSTLELGDSALYLCASSSGQGATEAFFGQGTRLTVV.

This clone is labeled medium-sized. The identical CDR3 is also encoded by other nucleotide sequences in the sample. This sequence joins TRBV7-9 and TRBJ2-1; D possibly corresponds to TRBD2 (5 bases). Germline V gene data show CDR1 as SEHNR and CDR2 as FQNEAQ (reference sequence). V shed 1 base and J shed 8 bases, with 12 bases lying between them. This CDR3 is 14 amino acids long. The CDR3 here is CASSLGTVLYEQFF. DNA for the CDR3: TGTGCCAGCAGCTTAGGGACTGTCCTGTATGAGCAGTTCTTC.

This clone is deemed medium-sized. This chain connects TRBV5-1 to TRBJ1-1, with D unclear. The CDR3 sequence is 12 residues long. Trimming left V 6 bases short and J 3 bases short, with 9 bases between. Germline V CDR1 and CDR2: SGHRS, YFSETQ. The CDR3 bases are TGCGCCAGCAAGAGACGGGACACTGAAGCTTTCTTT. Its protein is CASKRRDTEAFF.

This clone was seen more than once but under ten times. The chain has TRBV4-1 and TRBJ2-1, with TRBD2 matching over 10 bases. The CDR3 covers 17 residues. Germline V CDR1 and CDR2: MGHRA, YSYEKL. After removal of 4 bases from V and 7 bases from J, the junction contained 13 bases not matched to a gene. The CDR3 region is CASSPTLTSGKRNEQFF. In DNA form, the CDR3 reads TGCGCCAGCAGCCCTACCCTTACTAGCGGGAAGAGGAATGAGCAGTTCTTC.

V is TRBV10-3 and J is TRBJ2-7, with 8 nucleotides matching TRBD1. With 5 bases clipped from V and 7 bases from J, the junction kept 13 bases outside the gene matches. From germline, CDR1 is ENHRY and CDR2 SYGVKD. The CDR3 length is 15 residues. This chain's CDR3 is CAISLGQGWSGEQYF. The CDR3, as DNA: TGTGCCATCAGTCTCGGACAGGGTTGGTCTGGGGAGCAGTACTTC.

The chain combines TRBV11-2 with TRBJ1-2; D gene unclear. The CDR3 has 13 amino acids. The germline V and J ends were trimmed by 1 base and 2 bases, with 5 bases remaining between them. Per germline, CDR1 SGHAT and CDR2 FQNNGV. The CDR3 is CASSLGRNYGYTF. In DNA form, the CDR3 reads TGTGCCAGCAGCTTAGGACGGAACTATGGCTACACCTTC.

The chain uses TRBV5-1 and TRBJ1-1; 9 bases are a match to TRBD1. V was pared by 7 bases and J by 3 bases, with 16 bases of the junction left unmatched. CDR3 length: 17 amino acids. The germline gives CDR1 SGHRS, CDR2 YFSETQ. This chain's CDR3 is CASGNRTGVRSYTEAFF. CDR3 bases: TGCGCCAGCGGAAACCGGACAGGGGTTAGAAGTTACACTGAAGCTTTCTTT.

CDR3: CAWSPGTLEGEQFF. CDR3 nucleotide sequence: TGTGCCTGGAGTCCCGGGACTCTGGAGGGTGAGCAGTTCTTC. This rearrangement joins TRBV30 to TRBJ2-1; TRBD2 is a possible D gene (6 bases). This CDR3 is 14 amino acids long. With 2 bases removed from V and 9 bases from J, the gap between germline ends came to 17 bases. Germline lookup yields CDR1 GTSNPN and CDR2 SVGIG (reference sequence).

The rearrangement joins TRBV5-1 to TRBJ2-2, with a possible D match to TRBD1 (6 bases). Germline CDR1 SGHRS, CDR2 YFSETQ. The CDR3 covers 16 residues. V gave up 3 bases and J gave up 6 bases, with 18 bases separating them. This chain's CDR3 is CASSSPVDRLAGELFF. The CDR3 nucleotides read TGCGCCAGCAGCTCGCCGGTAGACAGGTTGGCCGGGGAGCTGTTTTTT.

This clone appeared a few times. The chain couples TRBV4-1 to TRBJ2-7; a weak D match, TRBD1 (5 bases). The V gene lost 0 bases and the J gene lost 3 bases, with 9 bases spanning the gap. Germline-derived CDR1 and CDR2 are MGHRA and YSYEKL. The CDR3 is made up of 14 amino acids. CDR3 coding DNA: TGCGCCAGCAGCCAAGAATGGCAGGGCTACGAGCAGTACTTC. Protein sequence: CASSQEWQGYEQYF.